This TCR beta chain is from a study of cytomegalovirus exposure and HLA in healthy donors. Findings and limits, study-wide: Using the classifier, cytomegalovirus status was reportedly diagnosed with high specificity and sensitivity. Exclusion as indistinguishable affected some V segments, including TRBV6-2 and TRBV6-3. Previously analyzed data showed that most TCR beta V segments were productive at a frequency of about 90% or about 30%.

Germline lookup yields CDR1 LNHDA and CDR2 SQIVND (reference sequence). This CDR3 is 14 amino acids long. V lost 3 bases and J lost 1, with 6 bases in between. A remark on this clone: Its target is unknown.

Primers for the PCR totalled 60 Vbeta and 13 Jbeta. Generated by immunoSEQ multiplex PCR, the TCRdb table keeps only in-frame clones and is missing some. There are 91,000 or so clones in the sample, with around 3.4% held by the top ten. This receptor was taken from a woman younger than 45 in good health and CMV-seronegative. The chain employs TRBV19 and TRBJ1-4, with D hard to call. Sequencing input: PBMCs. The CDR3 DNA is TGTGCCAGTAGTATCGAGGGAACTAATGAAAAACTGTTTTTT. It codes for CASSIEGTNEKLFF.